The 19 T cell receptor beta chains below come from one sample, sequenced in a study of CXCR3-negative and CXCR3-positive naive CD8 T cells. 5' RACE that incorporated UMI labels was used to prepare the TRB cDNA libraries. TCRdb reprocessed the 5' RACE reads and reports one entry per CDR3 protein, with no DNA. This listing includes some 130,000 distinct CDR3 sequences. Sequencing was carried out using naive CXCR3- CD8+ T cells from blood. Subset reported: CD45RO-CCR7+CD27+CD95- naive CD8+ T cells lacking CXCR3 (TNR3-). The receptors stem from a human donor in good health. Some clones in this sample may be carry-over from other donors' samples.

The chain couples TRBV4-3 to TRBJ2-7; TCRdb designates TRBD1, a call that cannot be tested without DNA. The CDR3 loop spans 18 amino acids. From germline, CDR1 is LGHNA and CDR2 YSLEER. The chain's CDR3 is CASSQENQGGQGSYEQYF.

The chain combines TRBV10-2 with TRBJ2-7; TCRdb calls TRBD1, which cannot be checked without DNA. Germline V gene lookup returns CDR1 WSHSY and CDR2 SAAADI. The CDR3 is 14 amino acids. CDR3 loop: CASSEGAGLYEQYF.

This chain joins TRBV11-2 and TRBJ2-7; the D call from TCRdb, TRBD1, cannot be confirmed without DNA. The CDR3 runs to 14 residues. Germline values: CDR1 SGHAT, CDR2 FQNNGV. The CDR3 sequence is CASSAGQGGYEQYF.

V is TRBV5-1 and J is TRBJ1-1; TCRdb outputs TRBD1, but without DNA this stays unchecked. Germline V gene data show CDR1 as SGHRS and CDR2 as YFSETQ. The CDR3 totals 16 residues. CDR3 loop: CASSNRQGSFVGEAFF.

The rearrangement joins TRBV29-1 to TRBJ2-7; lacking DNA, the TRBD1 call made by TCRdb goes unchecked. The CDR3 totals 16 residues. In germline, CDR1 is SQVTM, CDR2 ANQGSEA. The CDR3 sequence: CSVVDFDSPSSYEQYF.

This sequence joins TRBV5-1 and TRBJ2-1; TCRdb lists TRBD1, though no DNA is available to test this call. The CDR3 length is 14 residues. Germline V gene lookup returns CDR1 SGHRS and CDR2 YFSETQ. The CDR3 is CASSKGQGADEQFF.

This sequence joins TRBV29-1 and TRBJ2-2. The CDR3 is 11 residues long. CDR1 is SQVTM, CDR2 ANQGSEA, per germline. The CDR3 spells CSVVGTGELFF.

The chain has TRBV28 and TRBJ2-2. The CDR3 has 11 amino acids. Germline V gene lookup returns CDR1 MDHEN and CDR2 SYDVKM. This CDR3 reads CASSGTGELFF.

The genes are TRBV12-3 or TRBV12-4 and TRBJ1-2. This CDR3 has 14 residues. The CDR3 reads CASSPWGGSYGYTF.

The chain links TRBV14 to TRBJ2-1; TCRdb picks TRBD2, but there is no DNA to check that call. The CDR3 runs 17 residues. The V gene's germline CDR1 is SGHDN and CDR2 FVKESK. The CDR3 region is CASSQVRVAASYNEQFF. Using reference TRBV14 and TRBJ2-1 for the parts outside the CDR3, the full variable domain is EAGVTQFPSHSVIEKGQTVTLRCDPISGHDNLYWYRRVMGKEIKFLLHFVKESKQDESGMPNNRFLAERTGGTYSTLKVQPAELEDSGVYFCASSQVRVAASYNEQFFGPGTRLTVL.

The CDR3 is CASSFRYRQNTEAFF. The V gene is TRBV28, the J gene TRBJ1-1. Germline V gives CDR1 MDHEN, CDR2 SYDVKM. The CDR3 totals 15 residues.

This sequence joins TRBV20-1 and TRBJ2-1. In germline, CDR1 is DFQATT, CDR2 SNEGSKA (reference sequence). This CDR3 comprises 16 residues. The CDR3 spells CSARVSRTSLGYEQFF.

The V and J genes are TRBV7-6 and TRBJ2-7; the TRBD2 assignment by TCRdb is unverifiable without DNA. This CDR3 comprises 17 residues. The germline gives CDR1 SGHVS, CDR2 FNYEAQ. This chain's CDR3 is CASSLPTSGLASPEQYF.

The V call is TRBV3-1, the J call TRBJ2-5; with no DNA, the TCRdb D assignment of TRBD1 cannot be verified. CDR3 size: 17 residues. Germline lookup yields CDR1 LGHDT and CDR2 YNNKEL (reference sequence). CDR3: CASSYRPQGGRQETQYF.

The rearrangement links TRBV28 to TRBJ2-7; the D gene TCRdb calls, TRBD2, cannot be checked with no DNA. Germline lookup yields CDR1 MDHEN and CDR2 SYDVKM. CDR3 length: 17 residues. The CDR3 loop is CASSSLRLAGVPYEQYF.

The chain recombines TRBV13 with TRBJ2-1; the D gene TCRdb calls, TRBD2, cannot be checked with no DNA. This CDR3 spans 14 amino acids. Germline V gene lookup returns CDR1 PRHDT and CDR2 FYEKMQ (reference sequence). The CDR3 region is CASSLLAGYNEQFF.

The chain combines TRBV29-1 with TRBJ2-3; TCRdb reports TRBD1, a call that lacks DNA to check it against. This CDR3 has 17 amino acids. Germline V gene data show CDR1 as SQVTM and CDR2 as ANQGSEA. The chain's CDR3 is CSVEAGWDRGSTDTQYF.

This chain connects TRBV24-1 to TRBJ2-3; TCRdb's D gene call, TRBD2, goes unchecked for lack of DNA. Germline V gives CDR1 KGHDR, CDR2 SFDVKD. This CDR3 spans 17 amino acids. The CDR3 spells CATSDPTSGPSTDTQYF.

The rearrangement joins TRBV5-1 to TRBJ2-5. CDR3 length: 12 amino acids. Germline values: CDR1 SGHRS, CDR2 YFSETQ. The CDR3 region is CASSLSWETQYF.